This TCR beta chain was sequenced during a study of blood T cell repertoires in COVID-19. Clones were read by immunoSEQ multiplex PCR, and TCRdb kept only the in-frame ones, dropping some. The top ten clones hold roughly 8.7% of a sample with fewer than 200,000 clones, 70% to 80% of them seen once. The sequence came from a woman between 45 and 60 years old with active or convalescent COVID-19. The sample comprised peripheral blood.

CDR3 DNA sequence: TGTGCCAGCACCCCCCTCCGGGACAGGGGGCGGACAGATACGCAGTATTTT. This sequence encodes CASTPLRDRGRTDTQYF. The rearrangement joins TRBV6-2 or TRBV6-3 to TRBJ2-3, with 12 bases identical to TRBD1. The CDR3 consists of 17 residues. Germline loops: CDR1 MNHEY, CDR2 SVGEGT. Germline trimming cut 7 bases from V and 3 bases from J; bases unmatched to any gene: 11.